Listed below are T cell receptor beta chains from one sample, sequenced in a study of blood T cell repertoires in COVID-19. TCRdb's copy holds only in-frame clones and misses some; the assay was immunoSEQ multiplex PCR. The table records a few hundred thousand clones, around 90% of them present only once. Sequenced sample: PBMCs or T cells enriched from blood (not recorded which). The source of these receptors is a woman in her fifties or sixties who had recovered from COVID-19. The CDR3 runs from the conserved cysteine through the conserved F or W. Fields, in order: V gene, D gene, clone size, J gene, CDR3 DNA, CDR3 protein. The D gene is left open where the match is weak. Clone size is stated in some rows and not others, as once, few, many or a class when expanded.

V: TRBV4-3; D: TRBD2; size: once; J: TRBJ2-5; DNA: TGCGCCAGCAGCCCCGGACTAGCGGGTCCCGGAGAGACCCAGTACTTC; CDR3: CASSPGLAGPGETQYF
V: TRBV3-1/TRBV3-2; D: -; size: -; J: TRBJ1-5; DNA: TGTGCCAGCAGCCCCGGACTAAATAGCAATCAGCCCCAGCATTTT; CDR3: CASSPGLNSNQPQHF
V: TRBV28; D: -; size: -; J: TRBJ1-3; DNA: TGTGCCAGCACCCGAGGAGGGAACTCTGGAAACACCATATATTTT; CDR3: CASTRGGNSGNTIYF
V: TRBV7-2; D: TRBD2; size: once; J: TRBJ2-1; DNA: TGTGCCAGCAGCCCCCATTCCGGGACTAGCGACAACAATGAGCAGTTCTTC; CDR3: CASSPHSGTSDNNEQFF
V: TRBV6-5; D: TRBD1; size: -; J: TRBJ2-5; DNA: TGTGCCAGCACCTCAACAGGGGGTCGGGAGACCCAGTACTTC; CDR3: CASTSTGGRETQYF
V: TRBV19; D: -; size: -; J: TRBJ2-5; DNA: TGTGCCAGTAGTAGAGAAGCTTACCAAGAGACCCAGTACTTC; CDR3: CASSREAYQETQYF
V: TRBV5-1; D: TRBD1; size: -; J: TRBJ2-2; DNA: TGCGCCAGCTCAGGGGGTTATGACACCGGGGAGCTGTTTTTT; CDR3: CASSGGYDTGELFF
V: TRBV28; D: TRBD2; size: -; J: TRBJ2-1; DNA: TGTGCCAGCAGCCCGCCGGGACTAGCTTCTGGGAATGAGCAGTTCTTC; CDR3: CASSPPGLASGNEQFF
V: TRBV6-5; D: -; size: few; J: TRBJ1-5; DNA: TGTGCCAGCAGACAGGGACAAGGCAATCAGCCCCAGCATTTT; CDR3: CASRQGQGNQPQHF
V: TRBV4-1; D: -; size: -; J: TRBJ2-2; DNA: TGCGCCAGCAGCCAAGTTCGGGTAGCGGCCACCGGGGAGCTGTTTTTT; CDR3: CASSQVRVAATGELFF
V: TRBV3-1/TRBV3-2; D: TRBD1; size: -; J: TRBJ2-5; DNA: TGTGCCAGCAGCCCGGGGACAGGGGGCGCGGAGACCCAGTACTTC; CDR3: CASSPGTGGAETQYF
V: TRBV3-1/TRBV3-2; D: -; size: -; J: TRBJ2-7; DNA: TGTGCCAGCCGAAGAGGCGGCGAGCAGTACTTC; CDR3: CASRRGGEQYF
V: TRBV7-2; D: TRBD1; size: -; J: TRBJ2-5; DNA: TGTGCCAGCAGCTTGCAGGGGGTGACCCAGTACTTC; CDR3: CASSLQGVTQYF
V: TRBV7-9; D: -; size: -; J: TRBJ1-5; DNA: TGTGCCAGCAGCTTAGTCCCGAATCAGCCCCAGCATTTT; CDR3: CASSLVPNQPQHF
V: TRBV10-3; D: -; size: -; J: TRBJ1-1; DNA: TGTGCCATCAGTGAGTCGCAGGGGAGTGGGACCTACACTGAAGCTTTCTTT; CDR3: CAISESQGSGTYTEAFF
V: TRBV5-5; D: -; size: -; J: TRBJ1-2; DNA: TGTGCCAGCAGCTTGGCAGGGGATGCTTGGTATGGCTACACCTTC; CDR3: CASSLAGDAWYGYTF
V: TRBV15; D: -; size: -; J: TRBJ2-2; DNA: TGTGCCACCAGCGCCTGGGGCGACGGGGAGCTGTTTTTT; CDR3: CATSAWGDGELFF
V: TRBV28; D: TRBD1; size: once; J: TRBJ1-2; DNA: TGTGCCAGCAGTCCGCGACCGGGACAGGGGGCGGGTGGGAACTATGGCTACACCTTC; CDR3: CASSPRPGQGAGGNYGYTF
V: TRBV10-3; D: -; size: -; J: TRBJ1-2; DNA: TGTGCCATCAGTGAATCGAGTACAGGGATTGGCTACACCTTC; CDR3: CAISESSTGIGYTF
V: TRBV7-2; D: -; size: -; J: TRBJ2-1; DNA: TGTGCCAGCAGTCGGAGGTTATACAATGAGCAGTTCTTC; CDR3: CASSRRLYNEQFF
V: TRBV6-5; D: TRBD1; size: -; J: TRBJ1-1; DNA: TGTGCCAGCAGCGCAGGGGGCAGGACTGAAGCTTTCTTT; CDR3: CASSAGGRTEAFF
V: TRBV15; D: TRBD2; size: -; J: TRBJ2-1; DNA: TGTGCCACCAGCAGAGGGGCTAGCGGCTCGTACAATGAGCAGTTCTTC; CDR3: CATSRGASGSYNEQFF
V: TRBV7-2; D: -; size: -; J: TRBJ1-4; DNA: TGTGCCAGCAGCTTAGAACCCCAGGTGGTTGGCGAAAAACTGTTTTTT; CDR3: CASSLEPQVVGEKLFF
V: TRBV24-1; D: -; size: -; J: TRBJ2-3; DNA: TGTGCCACCAGTGATTCAGCCCGAGGAGATACGCAGTATTTT; CDR3: CATSDSARGDTQYF
V: TRBV7-2; D: TRBD2; size: -; J: TRBJ2-3; DNA: TGTGCCAGCAGCTCCAATATAGCGGGATGGGGGTCAGATACGCAGTATTTT; CDR3: CASSSNIAGWGSDTQYF
V: TRBV7-9; D: -; size: -; J: TRBJ1-2; DNA: TGTGCCAGCAGCTCAACGGGAGCGTCGTCGGGCTACACCTTC; CDR3: CASSSTGASSGYTF
V: TRBV7-3; D: TRBD1; size: -; J: TRBJ2-7; DNA: TGTGCCAGCAGCTTTGGGACAGGGCCCTCCTACGAGCAGTACTTC; CDR3: CASSFGTGPSYEQYF
V: TRBV2; D: -; size: -; J: TRBJ1-5; DNA: TGTGCCAGCACGCGGTCAGCTAGCAATCAGCCCCAGCATTTT; CDR3: CASTRSASNQPQHF
V: TRBV7-3; D: -; size: -; J: TRBJ2-3; DNA: TGTGCCAGCAGCTTAAGGGCGGGCCCCACAGATACGCAGTATTTT; CDR3: CASSLRAGPTDTQYF
V: TRBV28; D: -; size: -; J: TRBJ1-2; DNA: TGTGCCAGCAGTTTGGGAGGGGCCGCCTCTAACTATGGCTACACCTTC; CDR3: CASSLGGAASNYGYTF
V: TRBV5-6; D: -; size: -; J: TRBJ1-2; DNA: TGTGCCAGCAGCCCCCCGGGGGGTGGCTACACCTTC; CDR3: CASSPPGGGYTF
V: TRBV19; D: TRBD1; size: -; J: TRBJ1-1; DNA: TGTGCCAGTAGCCGGGACAGGGACACTGAAGCTTTCTTT; CDR3: CASSRDRDTEAFF
V: TRBV18; D: TRBD1; size: -; J: TRBJ1-5; DNA: TGTGCCAGCTCACCACCGGGGACAGATAATCAGCCCCAGCATTTT; CDR3: CASSPPGTDNQPQHF
V: TRBV7-9; D: TRBD1; size: -; J: TRBJ1-5; DNA: TGTGCCAGCAGCCACGGGCAGGGGGCGTTTCAGCCCCAGCATTTT; CDR3: CASSHGQGAFQPQHF
V: TRBV6-5; D: -; size: -; J: TRBJ1-2; DNA: TGTGCCAGCAACCAACCCGGGGAGGGTAGCTATGGCTACACCTTC; CDR3: CASNQPGEGSYGYTF
V: TRBV7-9; D: -; size: -; J: TRBJ1-5; DNA: TGTGCCAGCAGCTTAGCGTCGGGGGACGATAGCAATCAGCCCCAGCATTTT; CDR3: CASSLASGDDSNQPQHF
V: TRBV7-9; D: -; size: -; J: TRBJ2-3; DNA: TGTGCCAGCAGCCTCGGGTTGACAGATACGCAGTATTTT; CDR3: CASSLGLTDTQYF
V: TRBV18; D: -; size: -; J: TRBJ2-2; DNA: TGTGCCAGCGCCACCGGGACAACCAACACCGGGGAGCTGTTTTTT; CDR3: CASATGTTNTGELFF
V: TRBV2; D: -; size: -; J: TRBJ2-1; DNA: TGTGCCAGCAGAGCCTGGACAGACAATGAGCAGTTCTTC; CDR3: CASRAWTDNEQFF
V: TRBV18; D: -; size: -; J: TRBJ2-1; DNA: TGTGCCAGCTCACCTCTCATATCCGGACAAAGTTACAATGAGCAGTTCTTC; CDR3: CASSPLISGQSYNEQFF
V: TRBV11-2; D: -; size: -; J: TRBJ1-1; DNA: TGTGCCAGCAGTCAACGGACAGCCGACACTGAAGCTTTCTTT; CDR3: CASSQRTADTEAFF
V: TRBV18; D: TRBD1; size: -; J: TRBJ1-4; DNA: TGTGCCAGCTCACCACTAAACAGGGGGTCTGCAACTAATGAAAAACTGTTTTTT; CDR3: CASSPLNRGSATNEKLFF
V: TRBV9; D: -; size: once; J: TRBJ2-2; DNA: TGTGCCAGCAGCGCCCAAGGAGCAACCGGGGAGCTGTTTTTT; CDR3: CASSAQGATGELFF
V: TRBV9; D: -; size: -; J: TRBJ2-1; DNA: TGTGCCAGCAGCGACCGAGCGCAGAGCTCCTACAATGAGCAGTTCTTC; CDR3: CASSDRAQSSYNEQFF
V: TRBV7-2; D: -; size: -; J: TRBJ2-5; DNA: TGTGCCAGCAGCCTAGGACTGCGAAAAGAGACCCAGTACTTC; CDR3: CASSLGLRKETQYF
V: TRBV30; D: TRBD1; size: once; J: TRBJ1-6; DNA: TGTGCCTCCCGGGACAGGATATCACCCCTCCACTTT; CDR3: CASRDRISPLHF
V: TRBV29-1; D: TRBD1; size: -; J: TRBJ1-2; DNA: TGCAGCGTCGGGGACAGTCAAAACTATGGCTACACCTTC; CDR3: CSVGDSQNYGYTF
V: TRBV5-1; D: TRBD2; size: -; J: TRBJ2-1; DNA: TGCGCCAGCAGCCTCGTACGACTAGCGGGAGCCCCTAGTGAGCAGTTCTTC; CDR3: CASSLVRLAGAPSEQFF